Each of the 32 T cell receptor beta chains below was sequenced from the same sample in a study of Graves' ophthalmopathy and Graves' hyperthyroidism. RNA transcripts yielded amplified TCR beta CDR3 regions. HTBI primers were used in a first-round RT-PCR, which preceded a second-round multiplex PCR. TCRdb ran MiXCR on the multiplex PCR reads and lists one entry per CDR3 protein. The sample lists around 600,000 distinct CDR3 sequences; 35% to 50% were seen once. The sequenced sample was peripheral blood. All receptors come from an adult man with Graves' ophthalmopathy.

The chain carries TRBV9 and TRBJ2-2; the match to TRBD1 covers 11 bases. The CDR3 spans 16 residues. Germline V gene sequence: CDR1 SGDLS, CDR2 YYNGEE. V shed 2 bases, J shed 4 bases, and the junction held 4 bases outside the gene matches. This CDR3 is CASSVLGTGGTGELFF. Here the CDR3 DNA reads TGTGCCAGCAGCGTCCTCGGGACAGGGGGCACCGGGGAGCTGTTTTTT.

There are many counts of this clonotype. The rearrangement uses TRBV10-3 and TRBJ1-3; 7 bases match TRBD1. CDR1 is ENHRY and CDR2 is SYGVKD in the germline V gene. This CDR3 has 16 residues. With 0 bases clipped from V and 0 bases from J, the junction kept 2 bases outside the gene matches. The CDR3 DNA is TGTGCCATCAGTGAGTCAAGGGACAGCTCTGGAAACACCATATATTTT. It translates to CAISESRDSSGNTIYF.

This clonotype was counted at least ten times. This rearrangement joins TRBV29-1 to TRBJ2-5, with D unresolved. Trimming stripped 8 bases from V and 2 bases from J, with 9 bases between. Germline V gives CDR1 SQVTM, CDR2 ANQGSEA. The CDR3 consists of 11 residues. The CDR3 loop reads CSLESQETQYF. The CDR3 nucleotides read TGCAGCCTAGAAAGTCAAGAGACCCAGTACTTC.

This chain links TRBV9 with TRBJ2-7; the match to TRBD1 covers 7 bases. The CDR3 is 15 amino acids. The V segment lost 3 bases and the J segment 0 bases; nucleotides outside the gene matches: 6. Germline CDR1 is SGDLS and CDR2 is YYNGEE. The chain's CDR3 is CASSEGAYSSYEQYF. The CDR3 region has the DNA TGTGCCAGCAGCGAGGGGGCGTACAGCTCCTACGAGCAGTACTTC.

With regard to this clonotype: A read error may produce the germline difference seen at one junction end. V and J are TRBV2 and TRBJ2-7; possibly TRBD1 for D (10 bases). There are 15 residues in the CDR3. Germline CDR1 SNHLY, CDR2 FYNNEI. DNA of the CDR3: TGTGTCAGCGGGGGGACAGGGGCGGACACCGGGGAGCAGTACTTC. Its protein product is CVSGGTGADTGEQYF.

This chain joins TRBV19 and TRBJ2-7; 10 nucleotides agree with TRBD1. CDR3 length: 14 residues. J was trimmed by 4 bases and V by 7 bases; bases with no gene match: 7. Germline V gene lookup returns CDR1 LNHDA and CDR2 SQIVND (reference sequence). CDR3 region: CASNTGQGSYEQYF. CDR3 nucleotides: TGTGCCAGTAATACGGGACAGGGGTCATACGAGCAGTACTTC.

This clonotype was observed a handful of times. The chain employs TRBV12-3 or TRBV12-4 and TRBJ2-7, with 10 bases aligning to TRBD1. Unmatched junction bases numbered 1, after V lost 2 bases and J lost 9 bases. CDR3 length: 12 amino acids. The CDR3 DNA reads TGTGCCAGCAGTTTAAGGGACAGGGGGCAGTACTTC. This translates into CASSLRDRGQYF.

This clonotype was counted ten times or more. The DNA for the CDR3 is TGCGCCAGCAGTGACAAACTAGCGGGTCGGACCGGGGAGCTGTTTTTT. Its protein is CASSDKLAGRTGELFF. The chain has TRBV10-2 and TRBJ2-2; TRBD2 matches at 9 bases. Germline CDR1 reads WSHSY; CDR2 reads SAAADI. V dropped 3 bases and J dropped 5; count of bases not matched to a gene: 7. The CDR3 has 16 residues.

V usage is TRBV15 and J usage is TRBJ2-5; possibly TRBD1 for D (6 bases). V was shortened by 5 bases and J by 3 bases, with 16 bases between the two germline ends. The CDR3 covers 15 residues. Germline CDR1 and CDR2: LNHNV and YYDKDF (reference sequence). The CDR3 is CATSLGGLSKETQYF. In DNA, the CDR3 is TGTGCCACCAGCTTAGGGGGTCTTAGTAAAGAGACCCAGTACTTC.

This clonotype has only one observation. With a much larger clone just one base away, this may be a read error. CDR3 nucleotides: TGTTCCAGCAGCCCCAGCGGACGGACCCAGTACTTC. Translated: CSSSPSGRTQYF. V is TRBV7-9 and J is TRBJ2-5; D is possibly TRBD2 (5 bases). This CDR3 has 12 residues. Looked up from germline, CDR1 is SEHNR and CDR2 is FQNEAQ (reference sequence).

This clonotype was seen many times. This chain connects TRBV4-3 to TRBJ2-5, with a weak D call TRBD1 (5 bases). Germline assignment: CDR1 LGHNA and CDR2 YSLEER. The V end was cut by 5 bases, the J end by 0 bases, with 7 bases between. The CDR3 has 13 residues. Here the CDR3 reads CASSKGNQETQYF. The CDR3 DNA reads TGCGCCAGCAGCAAGGGGAACCAAGAGACCCAGTACTTC.

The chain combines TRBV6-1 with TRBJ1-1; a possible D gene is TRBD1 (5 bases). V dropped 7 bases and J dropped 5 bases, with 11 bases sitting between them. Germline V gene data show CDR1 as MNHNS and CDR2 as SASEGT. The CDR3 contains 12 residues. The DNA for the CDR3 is TGTGCCAGCAATGGGGGTTGGACTGAAGCTTTCTTT. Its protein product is CASNGGWTEAFF.

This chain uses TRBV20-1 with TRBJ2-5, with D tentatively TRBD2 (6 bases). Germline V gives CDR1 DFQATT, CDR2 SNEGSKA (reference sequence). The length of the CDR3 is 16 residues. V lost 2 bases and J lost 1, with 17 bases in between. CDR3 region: CSARPLAEGSQETQYF. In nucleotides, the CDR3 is TGCAGTGCTAGACCATTAGCGGAGGGATCCCAAGAGACCCAGTACTTC.

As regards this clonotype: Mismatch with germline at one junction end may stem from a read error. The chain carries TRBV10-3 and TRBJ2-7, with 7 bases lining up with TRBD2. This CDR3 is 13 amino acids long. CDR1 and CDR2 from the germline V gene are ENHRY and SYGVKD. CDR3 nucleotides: TGTGCCAGCAGTAAGACTAGCCCCTACGAGCAGTACTTC. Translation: CASSKTSPYEQYF.

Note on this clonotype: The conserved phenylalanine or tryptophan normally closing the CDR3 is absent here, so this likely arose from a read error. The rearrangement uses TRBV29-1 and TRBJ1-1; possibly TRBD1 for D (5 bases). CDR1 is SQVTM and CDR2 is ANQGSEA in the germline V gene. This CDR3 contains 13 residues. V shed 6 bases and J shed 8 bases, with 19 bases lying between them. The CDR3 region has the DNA TGCAGCGTGCATGACCTAGGGGCTGGCGAAGCTTTCCTT. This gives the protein CSVHDLGAGEAFL.

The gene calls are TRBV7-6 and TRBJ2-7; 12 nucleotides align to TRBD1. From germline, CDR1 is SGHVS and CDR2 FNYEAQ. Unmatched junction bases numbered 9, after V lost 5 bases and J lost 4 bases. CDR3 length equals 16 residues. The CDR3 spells CASSPRPGQGAYEQYF. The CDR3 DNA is TGTGCCAGCAGCCCCCGCCCGGGACAGGGGGCGTACGAGCAGTACTTC.

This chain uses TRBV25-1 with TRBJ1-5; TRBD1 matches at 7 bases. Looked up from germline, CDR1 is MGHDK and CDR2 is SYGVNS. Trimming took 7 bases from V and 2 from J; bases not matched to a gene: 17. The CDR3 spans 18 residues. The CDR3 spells CASTYATGQTFGNQPQHF. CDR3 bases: TGTGCCAGCACTTACGCGACGGGACAGACCTTTGGCAATCAGCCCCAGCATTTT. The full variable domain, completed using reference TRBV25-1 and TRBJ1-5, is EADIYQTPRYLVIGTGKKITLECSQTMGHDKMYWYQQDPGMELHLIHYSYGVNSTEKGDLSSESTVSRIRTEHFPLTLESARPSHTSQYLCASTYATGQTFGNQPQHFGDGTRLSIL.

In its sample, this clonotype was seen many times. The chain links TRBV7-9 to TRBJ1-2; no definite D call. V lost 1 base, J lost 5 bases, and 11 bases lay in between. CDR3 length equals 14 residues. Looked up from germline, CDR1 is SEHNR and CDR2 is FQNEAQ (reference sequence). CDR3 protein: CASSLGSGDYGYTF. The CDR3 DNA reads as TGTGCCAGCAGCTTAGGGTCAGGAGATTATGGCTACACCTTC.

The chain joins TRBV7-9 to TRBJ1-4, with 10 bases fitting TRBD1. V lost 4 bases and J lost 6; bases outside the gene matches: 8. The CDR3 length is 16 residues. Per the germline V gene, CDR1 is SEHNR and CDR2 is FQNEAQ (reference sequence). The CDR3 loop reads CASSSPGQGRYEKLFF. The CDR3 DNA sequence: TGTGCCAGCAGCTCGCCGGGACAGGGGCGATATGAAAAACTGTTTTTT.

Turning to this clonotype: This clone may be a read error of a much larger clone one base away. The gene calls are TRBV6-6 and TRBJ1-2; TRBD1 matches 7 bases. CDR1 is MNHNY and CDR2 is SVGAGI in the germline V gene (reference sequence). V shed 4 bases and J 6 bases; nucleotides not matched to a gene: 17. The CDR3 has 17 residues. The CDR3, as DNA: TGTGCCAGCAGTTCCTCGGACAGGTTGAGTGGGAAGGATGGCTACACCTTC. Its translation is CASSSSDRLSGKDGYTF.

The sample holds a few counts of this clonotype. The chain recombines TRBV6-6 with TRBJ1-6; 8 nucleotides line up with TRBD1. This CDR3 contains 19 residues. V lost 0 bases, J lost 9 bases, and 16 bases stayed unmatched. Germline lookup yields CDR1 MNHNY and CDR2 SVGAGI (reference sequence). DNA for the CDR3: TGTGCCAGCAGTTACTCCTGGACAGGGTTGAGAAGCAATGGTTCACCCCTCCACTTT. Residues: CASSYSWTGLRSNGSPLHF.

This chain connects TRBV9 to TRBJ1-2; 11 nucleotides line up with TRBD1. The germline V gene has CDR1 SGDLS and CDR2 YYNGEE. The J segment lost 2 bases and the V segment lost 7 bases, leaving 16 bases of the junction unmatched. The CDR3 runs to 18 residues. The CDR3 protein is CASRSARTGGVRNYGYTF. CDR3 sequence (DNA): TGTGCCAGCCGCTCTGCTAGGACAGGGGGCGTTCGAAACTATGGCTACACCTTC.

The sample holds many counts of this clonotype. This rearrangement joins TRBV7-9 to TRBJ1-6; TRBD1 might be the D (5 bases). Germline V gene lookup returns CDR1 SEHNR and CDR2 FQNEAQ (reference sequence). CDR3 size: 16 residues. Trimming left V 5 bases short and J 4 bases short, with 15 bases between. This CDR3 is CASSPGTGRYNSPLHF. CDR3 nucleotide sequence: TGTGCCAGCAGCCCAGGGACCGGAAGATATAATTCACCCCTCCACTTT.

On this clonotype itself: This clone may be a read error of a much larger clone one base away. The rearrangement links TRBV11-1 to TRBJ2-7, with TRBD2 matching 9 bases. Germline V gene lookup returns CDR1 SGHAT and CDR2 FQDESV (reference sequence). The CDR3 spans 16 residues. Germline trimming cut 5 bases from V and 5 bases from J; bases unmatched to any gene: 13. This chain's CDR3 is CASSPGASGTQDEQYF. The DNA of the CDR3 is TGTGCCAGCAGCCCCGGGGCTAGCGGGACCCAGGACGAGCAGTACTTC.

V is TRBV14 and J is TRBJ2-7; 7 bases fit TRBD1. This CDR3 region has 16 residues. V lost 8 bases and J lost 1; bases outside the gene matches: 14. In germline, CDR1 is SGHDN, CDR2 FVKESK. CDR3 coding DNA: TGTGCCAGCTCACGAAACCGGGACAGTGCGTCCTACGAGCAGTACTTC. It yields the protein CASSRNRDSASYEQYF.

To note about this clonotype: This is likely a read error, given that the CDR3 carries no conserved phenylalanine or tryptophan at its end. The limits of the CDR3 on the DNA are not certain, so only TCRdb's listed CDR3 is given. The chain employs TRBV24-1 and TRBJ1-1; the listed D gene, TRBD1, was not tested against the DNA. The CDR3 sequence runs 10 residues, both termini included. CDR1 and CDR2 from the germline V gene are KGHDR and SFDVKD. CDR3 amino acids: CATSRDRGLL.

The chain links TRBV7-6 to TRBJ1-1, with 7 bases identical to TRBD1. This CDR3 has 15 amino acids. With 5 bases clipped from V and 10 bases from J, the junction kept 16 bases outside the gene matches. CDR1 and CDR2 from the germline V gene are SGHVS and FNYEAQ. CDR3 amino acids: CASSPGQGGTGIAFF. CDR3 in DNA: TGTGCCAGCAGCCCCGGCCAGGGGGGAACCGGGATAGCTTTCTTT.

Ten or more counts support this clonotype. CDR3 region: CASSPGVGVNTEAFF. CDR3 DNA sequence: TGTGCCAGCAGCCCGGGGGTAGGGGTGAACACTGAAGCTTTCTTT. The chain joins TRBV7-9 to TRBJ1-1; TRBD1 is a possible D gene (5 bases). CDR3 length: 15 amino acids. The V gene lost 5 bases and the J gene lost 0 bases, with 13 bases spanning the gap. Per the germline V gene, CDR1 is SEHNR and CDR2 is FQNEAQ (reference sequence). Using reference TRBV7-9 and TRBJ1-1 for the parts outside the CDR3, the full variable domain is DTGVSQNPRHKITKRGQNVTFRCDPISEHNRLYWYRQTLGQGPEFLTYFQNEAQLEKSRLLSDRFSAERPKGSFSTLEIQRTEQGDSAMYLCASSPGVGVNTEAFFGQGTRLTVV.

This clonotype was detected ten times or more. CDR3 sequence: CAIKDGQNYGYTF. CDR3 nucleotides: TGTGCCATCAAGGATGGACAGAACTATGGCTACACCTTC. The J gene is TRBJ1-2, the V gene TRBV10-3; a possible D gene is TRBD1 (6 bases). Germline V CDR1 and CDR2: ENHRY, SYGVKD. This CDR3 region has 13 residues. The V gene lost 7 bases and the J gene lost 2 bases, with 11 bases spanning the gap.

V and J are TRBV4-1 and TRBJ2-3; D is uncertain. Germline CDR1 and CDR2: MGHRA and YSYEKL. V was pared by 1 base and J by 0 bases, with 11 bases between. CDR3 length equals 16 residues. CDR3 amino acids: CASSQGSGYSTDTQYF. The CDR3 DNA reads TGCGCCAGCAGCCAAGGATCCGGATATAGCACAGATACGCAGTATTTT.

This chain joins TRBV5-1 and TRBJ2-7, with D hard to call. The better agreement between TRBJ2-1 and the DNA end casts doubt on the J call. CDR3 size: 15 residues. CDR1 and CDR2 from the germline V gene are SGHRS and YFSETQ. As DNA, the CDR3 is TGCGCCAGCAGCTTGTCCTCCTCCCAATACAATGAGCAGTTCTTC. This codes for CASSLSSSQYNEQFF.

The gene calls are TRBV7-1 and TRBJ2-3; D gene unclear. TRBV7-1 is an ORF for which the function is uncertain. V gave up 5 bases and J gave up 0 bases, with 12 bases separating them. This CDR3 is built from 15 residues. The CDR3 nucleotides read TGTGCCAGCAGCATCACAGAGTCTAGCACAGATACGCAGTATTTT. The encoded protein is CASSITESSTDTQYF.